This is a list of T cell receptor beta chains from one sample in a study of technical replicates of blood from a handful of donors. Clones were sequenced by immunoSEQ multiplex PCR, and TCRdb holds only the in-frame ones, with some missing. The repertoire has about 85,000 clones, roughly 94% of them found once; the top ten carry roughly 0.23%. Sequences were obtained from T cells isolated from PBMCs. The source is a human donor in good health. Both conserved end residues are part of each CDR3. The D gene is left open where the match is weak. Clone size is stated in some rows and not others, as once, few, many or a class when expanded.

TRBV2	.	TRBJ1-2	.	CASSVSRANYGYTF	TGTGCCAGCAGTGTTAGTCGGGCTAACTATGGCTACACCTTC
TRBV19	.	TRBJ2-4	.	CASRETAKNIQYF	TGTGCCAGTAGGGAGACAGCCAAAAACATTCAGTACTTC
TRBV10-3	.	TRBJ1-1	.	CAVAAGMDTEAFF	TGTGCCGTCGCGGCGGGGATGGACACTGAAGCTTTCTTT
TRBV4-1	.	TRBJ1-4	.	CASSRRTKSIRQAGRGEKLFF	TGCGCCAGCAGCCGGAGAACGAAGTCTATACGACAGGCCGGAAGAGGTGAAAAACTGTTTTTT
TRBV25-1	.	TRBJ1-1	once	CASSVGFEGSEAFF	TGTGCCAGCAGTGTCGGGTTCGAGGGCTCTGAAGCTTTCTTT
TRBV18	.	TRBJ1-6	.	CASSPDSSPLHF	TGTGCCAGCTCACCCGACTCGTCACCCCTCCACTTT
TRBV4-2	.	TRBJ1-1	.	CASSHPSRDTEAFF	TGTGCCAGCAGCCATCCATCCAGGGACACTGAAGCTTTCTTT
TRBV15	.	TRBJ1-1	.	CATSREPRGRTEAFF	TGTGCCACCAGCAGAGAGCCCAGGGGACGGACTGAAGCTTTCTTT
TRBV2	.	TRBJ1-1	.	CASSESIGHSMNTEAFF	TGTGCCAGCAGTGAGTCCATTGGGCACAGCATGAACACTGAAGCTTTCTTT
TRBV5-1	.	TRBJ1-5	.	CASSLEGAGGSQPQHF	TGCGCCAGCAGCTTGGAAGGAGCGGGGGGGAGTCAGCCCCAGCATTTT
TRBV19	.	TRBJ1-2	.	CASSIWGVGGYTF	TGTGCCAGTAGTATATGGGGAGTTGGAGGCTACACCTTC
TRBV27	.	TRBJ1-1	.	CASSLLTGHTEAFF	TGTGCCAGCAGTCTGTTAACAGGGCACACTGAAGCTTTCTTT
TRBV15	.	TRBJ1-4	.	CATSRDVTATNEKLFF	TGTGCCACCAGCAGAGATGTGACAGCAACTAATGAAAAACTGTTTTTT
TRBV5-1	.	TRBJ1-1	.	CASSSPGTEAFF	TGCGCCAGCAGCTCTCCGGGAACTGAAGCTTTCTTT
TRBV11-1	TRBD2	TRBJ2-2	.	CASSLWLAGQNTGELFF	TGTGCCAGCAGCCTCTGGCTAGCGGGGCAGAACACCGGGGAGCTGTTTTTT
TRBV5-1	.	TRBJ1-3	.	CASSLAGTSTIYF	TGCGCCAGCAGCTTGGCAGGGACTTCTACCATATATTTT
TRBV7-9	TRBD1	TRBJ2-7	.	CASSALWDRPTYEQYF	TGTGCCAGCAGCGCCTTATGGGACAGACCGACCTACGAGCAGTACTTC
TRBV7-6	.	TRBJ2-3	.	CASSLALSWGVNTDTQYF	TGTGCCAGCAGCTTAGCCCTCTCTTGGGGGGTGAACACAGATACGCAGTATTTT
TRBV27	.	TRBJ1-4	.	CASSPPPGLSTNEKLFF	TGTGCCAGCAGTCCACCTCCCGGACTCTCAACTAATGAAAAACTGTTTTTT
TRBV2	.	TRBJ1-5	.	CASSGNRNQPQHF	TGTGCCAGCAGTGGGAACAGGAATCAGCCCCAGCATTTT
TRBV6-5	.	TRBJ1-5	once	CASKPRVNQPQHF	TGTGCCAGCAAACCCCGAGTTAATCAGCCCCAGCATTTT
TRBV7-2	TRBD1	TRBJ2-7	.	CASSFAAGGYEQYF	TGTGCCAGCAGCTTTGCGGCAGGGGGCTACGAGCAGTACTTC
TRBV11-2	.	TRBJ2-7	.	CASSFENFGGVYEQYF	TGTGCCAGCAGCTTTGAGAATTTCGGGGGAGTCTACGAGCAGTACTTC
TRBV25-1	.	TRBJ1-2	.	CASSANSYGYTF	TGTGCCAGCAGTGCCAACAGCTATGGCTACACCTTC
TRBV18	TRBD1	TRBJ1-1	once	CASSSQGVEAFF	TGTGCCAGCTCCAGCCAGGGGGTTGAAGCTTTCTTT
TRBV4-1	.	TRBJ1-1	.	CASSQDRSGWTEAFF	TGCGCCAGCAGCCAAGATCGTTCAGGGTGGACTGAAGCTTTCTTT
TRBV27	TRBD2	TRBJ2-1	.	CASSPRLAQTYNEQFF	TGTGCCAGCAGTCCCCGACTAGCGCAAACCTACAATGAGCAGTTCTTC
TRBV5-1	.	TRBJ2-7	.	CASNPGDSPYEQYF	TGCGCCAGCAATCCGGGGGACAGTCCCTACGAGCAGTACTTC
TRBV25-1	.	TRBJ2-5	.	CASSVDWPQETQYF	TGTGCCAGCAGTGTCGACTGGCCCCAAGAGACCCAGTACTTC
TRBV6-6	TRBD1	TRBJ1-4	.	CASSPDRANEKLFF	TGTGCCAGCAGCCCCGACAGGGCTAATGAAAAACTGTTTTTT
TRBV19	.	TRBJ1-5	once	CASSLGDQPQHF	TGTGCCAGTTCCCTCGGAGATCAGCCCCAGCATTTT
TRBV19	TRBD1	TRBJ1-1	.	CASSIYGTDPMNTEAFF	TGTGCCAGTAGTATTTACGGGACAGACCCTATGAACACTGAAGCTTTCTTT